The sequence of this TCR beta chain was determined in a study of blood T cell repertoires in COVID-19. In the study overall: Acute and convalescent COVID-19 specimens originated in the United States, Italy and Spain. PBMCs, B-cell-depleted T cells, or T cells were the source of the cDNA or gDNA that made up the material.

Profiled with immunoSEQ multiplex PCR; TCRdb holds only in-frame clones, not every one. The table lists roughly 180,000 clones, roughly 80% of them singletons, with approximately 5.6% in the top ten. Ages ranged from roughly 18 to 100 years, with residence in around 24 US areas. This CDR3 has 11 amino acids. V lost 10 bases, J lost 10 bases, and 13 bases lay in between. Germline V lookup: CDR1 LNHDA, CDR2 SQIVND (reference sequence). This sequence joins TRBV19 and TRBJ1-4, with D perhaps TRBD1 (6 bases). The receptor was isolated from a woman between 40 and 50 years old with acute COVID-19. Specimen: PBMCs or T cells enriched from blood (not recorded which). The CDR3: CATHRESKLFF. The DNA for the CDR3 is TGTGCCACCCACAGGGAGTCAAAACTGTTTTTT.